This T cell receptor beta chain was recovered during a study of CD8 T cells in Susac syndrome. TEMRA cells were enriched by FACS, while CD8+ and CD4+ T cells were obtained through a negative isolation that was performed magnetically. Random hexamers were used to reverse transcribe an amount of about 0.45 to 1 ug RNA. The immunoSEQ assay covered 54 Vbeta and 13 Jbeta segments for CDR3. Each CDR3 protein gets one entry after TCRdb re-called the immunoSEQ multiplex PCR reads with MiXCR. Counted here are some 130,000 distinct CDR3 sequences, around 96% occurring once; the ten biggest clones make up around 0.12%. The material sequenced was CD4+ T cells from PBMCs. The sequence derives from a human donor in good health.

Written as DNA, the CDR3 is TGTGCCTGCTCCAGGGGGAATGGCAATGAGCAGTTCTTC. Residues: CACSRGNGNEQFF. J is TRBJ2-1 and V is TRBV30, with 7 bases lining up with TRBD1. The germline V gene encodes CDR1 GTSNPN and CDR2 SVGIG (reference sequence). The CDR3 consists of 13 residues. J was trimmed by 6 bases and V by 6 bases; bases with no gene match: 8.